This TCR beta chain was documented in a study of cytomegalovirus exposure and HLA in healthy donors. Whole-study results and caveats: V- and J-gene trimming in TCR beta was tied to a missense DCLRE1C variant by an analysis performed later. Earlier analysis yielded a pattern in which most TCR beta V segments were productive about 87% or about 30% of the time. HLA-A and HLA-B allele assignments for most subjects were reportedly predicted accurately using TCR beta sequences. Overall, roughly 150 TCR beta chains were annotated as cytomegalovirus-associated.

The PCR was carried out with 60 Vbeta primers and 13 Jbeta primers. Repertoires were generated with immunoSEQ multiplex PCR, while TCRdb's copy carries only in-frame clones and drops some. The sample contains roughly 230,000 clones, 85% of which appear only once. A word on this clone: Its antigen is unknown.

Trimming removed 0 bases from V and 5 bases from J, with 7 bases in between. This CDR3 region has 13 residues. Germline V gives CDR1 LNHNV, CDR2 YYDKDF (reference sequence). The chain has TRBV15 and TRBJ1-1; no clear D. The TCR sequence derives from a girl aged 2 to 9 in good health and CMV-seronegative. Material: PBMCs. The CDR3 region is CATSRDPGTEAFF. CDR3 nucleotides: TGTGCCACCAGCAGAGATCCCGGGACTGAAGCTTTCTTT.